This entry describes one TCR beta chain. The antigen remains unidentified. These data are taken from a study of cytomegalovirus exposure and HLA in healthy donors. Study results and caveats: Rare sequences made up most TCRs, while some public TCRs were found in many donors. Clusters of TCRs from the first cohort tended to co-occur in the 120 or so validation repertoires (as a later analysis found). TCR beta chains numbering more than 150 were designated cytomegalovirus-associated.

Using immunoSEQ multiplex PCR, the repertoire was profiled, and TCRdb retains in-frame clones only, with some absent. Altogether roughly 150,000 clones are present, around four fifths being singletons, with the ten largest covering 2% to 2.5%. The source is a man aged 30-40 years in good health and CMV-seropositive. The specimen was PBMCs.

CDR3 nucleotide sequence: TGTGCCAGCAGCTCTTTTGGCGGGAGCAATGAGCAGTTCTTC. This sequence encodes CASSSFGGSNEQFF. The chain employs TRBV7-3 and TRBJ2-1; 7 nucleotides align to TRBD2. Germline V gene sequence: CDR1 SGHTA, CDR2 FQGTGA. The CDR3 is made up of 14 amino acids. The junction had 6 bases not matched to a gene; V was cut back by 4 bases and J by 6 bases.